The 2 T cell receptor beta chains below all came from one sample that was sequenced in a study of a mutant IDH1 vaccine in newly diagnosed glioma. Antigen specificity for these receptors is unknown. Sample time point: week 47, end of study. Mutant IDH1 20-mer peptide, at 300 ug, made up each vaccine dose, with topical imiquimod. Using immunoSEQ multiplex PCR, the repertoire was profiled, and TCRdb retains in-frame clones only, with some absent. The sample shows approximately 50,000 clones, around four fifths of them seen only once. The sample was PBMCs, taken from a glioma patient whose treatment included an IDH1 peptide vaccine. The receptor source for this set is a woman between 45 and 65 years old with glioma.

CDR3 sequence reads: CASTRVTEAFF. CDR3 coding DNA: TGTGCCAGCACTCGTGTCACTGAAGCTTTCTTT. This chain joins TRBV6-6 and TRBJ1-1; unclear D gene. Germline lookup yields CDR1 MNHNY and CDR2 SVGAGI (reference sequence). The CDR3 is 11 amino acids. V shed 7 bases and J shed 4 bases, with 7 bases lying between them.

This chain uses TRBV6-6 with TRBJ1-1, with D possibly TRBD1 on 6 matching bases. The CDR3 has 14 amino acids. The germline V gene has CDR1 MNHNY and CDR2 SVGAGI (reference sequence). V was shortened by 7 bases and J by 1 base, with 13 bases between the two germline ends. The CDR3: CASTVLGGNTEAFF. DNA for the CDR3: TGTGCCAGCACTGTCCTAGGGGGGAACACTGAAGCTTTCTTT.